The 5 T cell receptor beta chains below come from one sample, sequenced in a study of blood T cell repertoires in COVID-19. This table comes from immunoSEQ multiplex PCR, and its TCRdb copy is limited to in-frame clones, with some not included. The sample has 250,000 to 300,000 clones; less than 90% are singletons. The sequenced sample was peripheral blood. The receptors were gathered from a man in his 60s who had recovered from COVID-19.

This chain links TRBV19 with TRBJ2-3; D remains unclear. V was shortened by 7 bases and J by 4 bases, with 9 bases between the two germline ends. CDR1 is LNHDA, CDR2 SQIVND, per germline (reference sequence). CDR3 size: 12 residues. CDR3 sequence (DNA): TGTGCCAGTACTCTTAGATCAGATACGCAGTATTTT. It yields the protein CASTLRSDTQYF.

The chain is built from TRBV7-2 and TRBJ1-1; no firm D call. V dropped 2 bases and J dropped 1 base, with 5 bases sitting between them. Germline loops: CDR1 SGHTA, CDR2 FQGNSA. The CDR3 is 13 residues long. CDR3 region: CASSLYRNTEAFF. Written as DNA, the CDR3 is TGTGCCAGCAGCTTATACAGGAACACTGAAGCTTTCTTT.

To note about this clone: Within the sample, other DNA sequences also encode this same CDR3. V is TRBV5-5 and J is TRBJ2-1; D possibly corresponds to TRBD2 (5 bases). The CDR3 loop spans 15 amino acids. V was cut by 0 bases and J by 0 bases, with 7 bases left in between. Per germline, CDR1 SGHKS and CDR2 YYEKEE (reference sequence). CDR3 coding DNA: TGTGCCAGCAGCTTGGTGGCGGGCTCCTACAATGAGCAGTTCTTC. It yields the protein CASSLVAGSYNEQFF.

The chain couples TRBV5-8 to TRBJ1-4, with TRBD1 matching 11 bases. The CDR3 is 18 amino acids. Germline CDR1 and CDR2: SGHTS and YDEGEE. V trimming: 4 bases; J trimming: 2 bases; junction bases outside the gene matches: 10. CDR3 protein: CASSIGTGGGVTNEKLFF. The CDR3 coding sequence is TGTGCCAGCAGCATAGGGACAGGGGGAGGTGTCACTAATGAAAAACTGTTTTTT.

In its sample, this clone was seen once. CDR3 residues: CAISAGTGAFDEQYF. CDR3 DNA: TGTGCCATCAGTGCCGGGACAGGGGCTTTCGACGAGCAGTACTTC. The V gene is TRBV10-3, the J gene TRBJ2-7; 10 nucleotides match TRBD1. The CDR3 loop spans 15 amino acids. Germline assignment: CDR1 ENHRY and CDR2 SYGVKD. Trimming removed 4 bases from V and 5 bases from J; junction bases left unmatched: 8.